There are many counts of the clone carrying this TCR beta chain. What it binds is not known. The data are from a study of T cell repertoires in cytomegalovirus infection. Whole-study context: Indications came from public TCR beta signatures; they pointed to CMV infection and to a matching HLA type. Findings and limits, study-wide: Dominating the ex vivo response were HLA-C-restricted CMV-specific TCR beta clonotypes. Summed frequency of public TCR beta families distinguished CMV carriers with the relevant HLA.

The length of the CDR3 is 14 residues. The germline V and J ends were trimmed by 2 bases and 4 bases, with 8 bases remaining between them. CDR1 is SGHTA and CDR2 is FQGTGA in the germline V gene. TCRdb re-called the reads through MiXCR, storing one row per CDR3 protein. Of fewer than 250,000 distinct CDR3 sequences in the sample, around an eighth were seen once. This TCR derives from a human donor in good health (CMV status not recorded). Some clones in this sample may be carry-over from other donors' samples. The V and J genes are TRBV7-3 and TRBJ2-2; D may be TRBD2 (5 bases). The sequencing sample was made of PBMCs. The CDR3 loop reads CASSLGRPTGELFF. The CDR3 DNA follows: TGTGCCAGCAGCTTAGGGAGACCCACCGGGGAGCTGTTTTTT.